This TCR beta chain appears in the sequencing data of a study of lymphopenia after photon versus proton radiotherapy (dated by TCRdb to about 2019). For context, the study as a whole: In patients with gastrointestinal tumors who developed high-grade lymphopenia, the study compared the immunological effects of photon radiation therapy with those of proton radiation therapy. The 20 patients in the cohort had gastrointestinal tumors, were treated with either photon or proton therapy, and subsequently developed lymphopenia. The goal of the study was to describe how the two radiation modalities differ in their effects on the immune system.

General study outcomes and caveats: The survival association was assessed only in patients who died, and better survival with proton therapy was presented by the authors as a possibility rather than a demonstrated result. After the lymphocyte count nadir, photon-treated repertoires showed oligoclonal expansion, especially of CD8+ Temra cells, which drove the drop in diversity. Across the cohort, among patients who died, a greater drop in TCR diversity after the nadir was inversely correlated with overall survival time. During treatment, patients who received photon therapy lost naive T cells and TCR diversity and gained effector/memory populations, whereas patients who received proton therapy remained relatively stable.

With regard to this clone: Its binding antigen is unknown. Base qualities are not provided; no much larger clone lies one nucleotide away.

The protocol used for the library was the immunoSEQ multiplex PCR assay. T cell repertoires were profiled by deep sequencing of rearranged TCR beta loci, alongside multiparametric flow cytometry. Sourced from immuneACCESS, this table was stored by TCRdb with only in-frame sequences that have V and J called. A share of the clones is absent; for the studies checked, an unresolved V gene accounts for under half, and the remainder has no known explanation. Within this sample are about 40,000 clones, with about 82% of them counted one time only. The ten biggest clones cover approximately 10% of the sample. The receptor was derived from an older woman with pancreatic cancer. Some clones in this sample may be carry-over from other donors' samples. The starting material was peripheral blood, obtained from a patient treated with proton-based radiotherapy.

The nucleotide sequence is TGCGCCAGCAGCCTAGACAGGGTGTGGGCGAACACTGAAGCTTTCTTT. The encoded protein is CASSLDRVWANTEAFF. The V and J segments used are TRBV5-1 and TRBJ1-1; TRBD1 agrees with 7 junctional bases. V trim: 4 bases; J trim: 1 base; unmatched bases: 10. The CDR3 sequence holds 16 residues, the cysteine and phenylalanine included. CDR3 DNA is the only sequence kept; it has 48 bases, read in frame from the first base. Reading the germline V gene gives CDR1 SGHRS and CDR2 YFSETQ.